Following are 19 T cell receptor beta chains from one sample sequenced in a study of T cell responses to AZD1222 COVID-19 vaccine. Sequencing used immunoSEQ multiplex PCR; TCRdb keeps in-frame clones, though not all of them. The sample holds about 150,000 clones, about nine tenths seen once. The material was peripheral blood, obtained on day 0 of AZD1222 vaccination. These receptor sequences come from an adult in good health.

The chain couples TRBV2 to TRBJ2-5; TRBD2 matches 13 bases. Germline loops: CDR1 SNHLY, CDR2 FYNNEI. CDR3 size: 17 residues. The V gene end was trimmed by 5 bases and the J gene end by 4 bases; junction bases not matched to a gene: 10. The CDR3 DNA is TGTGCCAGCAGTCCACCCAGACTAGCGGGGGGCCTAGAGACCCAGTACTTC. Protein sequence: CASSPPRLAGGLETQYF. Supplemented by reference TRBV2 and TRBJ2-5, the full variable domain reads EPEVTQTPSHQVTQMGQEVILRCVPISNHLYFYWYRQILGQKVEFLVSFYNNEISEKSEIFDDQFSVERPDGSNFTLKIRSTKLEDSAMYFCASSPPRLAGGLETQYFGPGTRLLVL.

V and J are TRBV27 and TRBJ2-7; D is perhaps TRBD2 (5 bases). With 8 bases removed from V and 0 bases from J, the gap between germline ends came to 17 bases. Germline-derived CDR1 and CDR2 are MNHEY and SMNVEV (reference sequence). This CDR3 comprises 15 residues. The CDR3 loop is CASAGSAGPSYEQYF. CDR3 DNA: TGTGCCAGCGCGGGTTCGGCCGGACCCTCCTACGAGCAGTACTTC.

The chain combines TRBV9 with TRBJ2-5; 7 bases map to TRBD1. J lost 5 bases, V lost 2 bases, and 3 bases had no gene match. The CDR3 totals 13 residues. Germline V gene sequence: CDR1 SGDLS, CDR2 YYNGEE. The CDR3 reads CASSVGQRETQYF. The DNA of the CDR3 is TGTGCCAGCAGCGTGGGACAGCGGGAGACCCAGTACTTC.

In its sample, this clone was seen once. The V call is TRBV7-2, the J call TRBJ1-6; 11 bases are shared with TRBD1. The CDR3 length is 15 residues. Losses at the gene ends were 4 bases for V and 10 bases for J; bases not matched to a gene: 6. The germline V gene has CDR1 SGHTA and CDR2 FQGNSA. The CDR3 spells CASSSGQGVYSPLHF. In DNA, the CDR3 is TGTGCCAGCAGCTCGGGACAGGGGGTCTACTCACCCCTCCACTTT.

The chain couples TRBV4-2 to TRBJ1-5; D is uncertain. This CDR3 spans 19 amino acids. The V gene lost 0 bases and the J gene lost 7 bases, with 25 bases spanning the gap. Germline CDR1 is LGHNA and CDR2 is YNFKEQ. In DNA, the CDR3 is TGTGCCAGCAGCCAAGAGGGTATTCGGGAGGGCTCATTGGAACAGCCCCAGCATTTT. Its protein is CASSQEGIREGSLEQPQHF.

V is TRBV4-1 and J is TRBJ1-2; tentative D call: TRBD1 (6 bases). The CDR3 spans 17 residues. Germline CDR1 MGHRA, CDR2 YSYEKL. The germline V and J ends were trimmed by 1 base and 4 bases, with 19 bases remaining between them. CDR3 nucleotide sequence: TGCGCCAGCAGCCAAGGAATAGTTAGGACAGACCTCTATGGCTACACCTTC. Amino acids: CASSQGIVRTDLYGYTF.

The DNA for the CDR3 is TGTGCCAGCAGTTCGGACAGGGGCAAAGAGACCCAGTACTTC. Amino acid sequence: CASSSDRGKETQYF. The J gene is TRBJ2-5, the V gene TRBV7-2; 9 positions agree with TRBD1. The CDR3 spans 14 residues. Germline loops: CDR1 SGHTA, CDR2 FQGNSA. V shed 6 bases and J 3 bases; nucleotides not matched to a gene: 5.

The V call is TRBV5-4, the J call TRBJ1-2; D perhaps matches TRBD1 (5 bases). Deletions cut 6 bases from V and 1 base from J, with 13 bases between. The CDR3 loop spans 14 amino acids. In germline, CDR1 is SGHNT, CDR2 YYREEE (reference sequence). CDR3 sequence (DNA): TGTGCCAGCACAAATAGAGGGGATAACTATGGCTACACCTTC. Amino acids: CASTNRGDNYGYTF. Combining the CDR3 with reference TRBV5-4 and TRBJ1-2 gives the whole variable domain ETGVTQSPTHLIKTRGQQVTLRCSSQSGHNTVSWYQQALGQGPQFIFQYYREEENGRGNFPPRFSGLQFPNYSSELNVNALELDDSALYLCASTNRGDNYGYTFGSGTRLTVV.

The gene calls are TRBV7-2 and TRBJ2-5, with 10 nucleotides matching TRBD2. From germline, CDR1 is SGHTA and CDR2 FQGNSA. This CDR3 region has 16 residues. J lost 5 bases, V lost 1 base, and 7 bases had no gene match. CDR3 in DNA: TGTGCCAGCAGCTTAGATAGGGCTAGCGGGAGTGAGACCCAGTACTTC. Residues: CASSLDRASGSETQYF.

The rearrangement uses TRBV7-9 and TRBJ2-7; D may be TRBD1 (6 bases). Germline V gene sequence: CDR1 SEHNR, CDR2 FQNEAQ (reference sequence). This CDR3 has 15 residues. Trimming shortened V by 1 base and J by 2 bases, and 12 bases separated the two germline ends. The CDR3 protein is CASSLGAGVPYEQYF. CDR3 nucleotide sequence: TGTGCCAGCAGCTTAGGGGCAGGGGTGCCCTACGAGCAGTACTTC.

The rearrangement uses TRBV2 and TRBJ1-5; D call uncertain. Germline values: CDR1 SNHLY, CDR2 FYNNEI. The CDR3 is 14 amino acids. V lost 0 bases to trimming and J lost 2 bases, with 5 bases between them. The CDR3 nucleotides are TGTGCCAGCAGTGAAGCAGGAGGCAATCAGCCCCAGCATTTT. It encodes CASSEAGGNQPQHF. Using reference TRBV2 and TRBJ1-5 for the parts outside the CDR3, the full variable domain is EPEVTQTPSHQVTQMGQEVILRCVPISNHLYFYWYRQILGQKVEFLVSFYNNEISEKSEIFDDQFSVERPDGSNFTLKIRSTKLEDSAMYFCASSEAGGNQPQHFGDGTRLSIL.

This clone appeared a single time. V is TRBV7-9 and J is TRBJ2-3; D is unclear. The CDR3 spans 13 residues. The V end lost 5 bases, the J end lost 4 bases, and 10 bases lay between the germline ends. Germline loops: CDR1 SEHNR, CDR2 FQNEAQ (reference sequence). CDR3 coding DNA: TGTGCCAGCAGCCCCGTCCCTCCAGATACGCAGTATTTT. It encodes CASSPVPPDTQYF.

This chain joins TRBV3-1 (or the pseudogene TRBV3-2) and TRBJ1-2; D uncertain. The germline gives CDR1 LGHDT, CDR2 YNNKEL (reference sequence). Trimming pared 0 bases from V and 1 base from J, leaving 12 bases between. This CDR3 contains 16 residues. The CDR3 here is CASSQETRALNYGYTF. CDR3 DNA sequence: TGTGCCAGCAGCCAAGAAACCCGGGCCCTTAACTATGGCTACACCTTC.

The chain links TRBV11-2 to TRBJ2-1; unclear D gene. The CDR3 consists of 15 residues. CDR1 is SGHAT and CDR2 is FQNNGV in the germline V gene. The V and J ends lost 7 bases and 0 bases respectively, with 13 bases between them. The CDR3 region has the DNA TGTGCCAGCAAGACGGATCTTGCCTCCTACAATGAGCAGTTCTTC. This codes for CASKTDLASYNEQFF.

There are a few counts of this clone. The chain joins TRBV5-4 to TRBJ2-2; 9 bases are a match to TRBD1. In germline, CDR1 is SGHNT, CDR2 YYREEE (reference sequence). The CDR3 is 15 amino acids. V dropped 4 bases and J dropped 5; count of bases not matched to a gene: 6. In DNA form, the CDR3 reads TGTGCCAGCAGCGTCCGGGACAGGGTTACCGGGGAGCTGTTTTTT. This translates into CASSVRDRVTGELFF.

This clone was detected a few times. The chain recombines TRBV7-2 with TRBJ1-1, with 7 bases lining up with TRBD1. Germline V gene data show CDR1 as SGHTA and CDR2 as FQGNSA. This CDR3 has 13 amino acids. V lost 5 bases and J lost 1; bases outside the gene matches: 1. The CDR3 reads CASSPGGNTEAFF. CDR3 DNA sequence: TGTGCCAGCAGCCCAGGGGGGAACACTGAAGCTTTCTTT.

The chain uses TRBV29-1 and TRBJ2-4, with D tentatively TRBD2 (5 bases). The CDR3 consists of 13 residues. V gave up 3 bases and J gave up 6 bases, with 12 bases separating them. Per germline, CDR1 SQVTM and CDR2 ANQGSEA. The CDR3 protein is CSVDAGSGNIQYF. CDR3 DNA sequence: TGCAGCGTTGACGCGGGTTCGGGAAACATTCAGTACTTC.

The chain couples TRBV25-1 to TRBJ1-2; maybe TRBD1 (5 bases). Trimming cost V 0 bases and J 2 bases, with 13 bases left between them. Germline-derived CDR1 and CDR2 are MGHDK and SYGVNS. This CDR3 has 16 amino acids. This chain's CDR3 is CASSEYGADSNYGYTF. The DNA of the CDR3 is TGTGCCAGCAGTGAATACGGGGCAGACAGCAACTATGGCTACACCTTC.

The chain combines TRBV2 with TRBJ1-1; D remains ambiguous. V gave up 3 bases and J gave up 0 bases, with 11 bases separating them. Per the germline V gene, CDR1 is SNHLY and CDR2 is FYNNEI. The CDR3 runs to 15 residues. DNA for the CDR3: TGTGCCAGCAGTGAGCTCGGTACGATGAACACTGAAGCTTTCTTT. It codes for CASSELGTMNTEAFF.